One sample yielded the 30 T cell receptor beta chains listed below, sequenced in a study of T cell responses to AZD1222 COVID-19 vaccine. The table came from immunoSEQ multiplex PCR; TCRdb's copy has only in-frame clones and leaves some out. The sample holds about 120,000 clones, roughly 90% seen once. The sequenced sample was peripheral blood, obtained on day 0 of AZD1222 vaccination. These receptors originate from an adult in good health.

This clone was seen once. CDR3 nucleotides: TGTGCCAGCAGTTACGATGGGGGGGACACTGAAGCTTTCTTT. Translation: CASSYDGGDTEAFF. The V call is TRBV6-2 or TRBV6-3, the J call TRBJ1-1; maybe TRBD1 (5 bases). The germline gives CDR1 MNHEY, CDR2 SVGEGT. The CDR3 length is 14 residues. V lost 2 bases and J 3 bases, leaving 10 bases between the germline ends.

The CDR3 DNA reads as TGCGCCAGCAGTCAATCAGTGCAGGGGATGGATTCACCCCTCCACTTT. Translated, it gives CASSQSVQGMDSPLHF. This chain joins TRBV23-1 and TRBJ1-6, with D possibly being TRBD1 (6 bases). Being an ORF, TRBV23-1 has a function that is uncertain. This CDR3 has 16 residues. Trimming shortened V by 0 bases and J by 8 bases, and 14 bases separated the two germline ends.

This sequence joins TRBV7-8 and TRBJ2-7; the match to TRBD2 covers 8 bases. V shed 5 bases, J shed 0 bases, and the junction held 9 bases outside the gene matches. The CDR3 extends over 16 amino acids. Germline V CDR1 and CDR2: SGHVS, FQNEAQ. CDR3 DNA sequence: TGTGCCAGCAGCCCAAAACTAGCGGCTTTCTCCTACGAGCAGTACTTC. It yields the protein CASSPKLAAFSYEQYF. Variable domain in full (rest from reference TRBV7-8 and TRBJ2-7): GAGVSQSPRYKVAKRGQDVALRCDPISGHVSLFWYQQALGQGPEFLTYFQNEAQLDKSGLPSDRFFAERPEGSVSTLKIQRTQQEDSAVYLCASSPKLAAFSYEQYFGPGTRLTVT.

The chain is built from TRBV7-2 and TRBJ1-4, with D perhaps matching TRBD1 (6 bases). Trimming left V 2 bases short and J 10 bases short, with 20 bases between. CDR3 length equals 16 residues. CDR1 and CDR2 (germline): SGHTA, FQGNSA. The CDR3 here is CASSLRQVTHVGKLFF. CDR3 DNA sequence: TGTGCCAGCAGCTTACGACAGGTTACCCATGTAGGAAAACTGTTTTTT.

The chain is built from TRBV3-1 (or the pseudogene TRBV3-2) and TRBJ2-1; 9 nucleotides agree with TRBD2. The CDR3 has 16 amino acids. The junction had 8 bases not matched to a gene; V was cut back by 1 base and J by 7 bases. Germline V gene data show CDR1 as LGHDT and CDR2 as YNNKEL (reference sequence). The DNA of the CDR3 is TGTGCCAGCAGCCAAGTTTTACTAGCGGGTCAAAATGAGCAGTTCTTC. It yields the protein CASSQVLLAGQNEQFF.

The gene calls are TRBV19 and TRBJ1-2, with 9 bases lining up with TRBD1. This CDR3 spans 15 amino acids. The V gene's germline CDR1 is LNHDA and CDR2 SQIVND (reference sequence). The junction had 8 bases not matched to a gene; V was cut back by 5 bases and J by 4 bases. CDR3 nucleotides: TGTGCCAGTAGTCCCGGGACAGGGACGGGCTATGGCTACACCTTC. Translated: CASSPGTGTGYGYTF.

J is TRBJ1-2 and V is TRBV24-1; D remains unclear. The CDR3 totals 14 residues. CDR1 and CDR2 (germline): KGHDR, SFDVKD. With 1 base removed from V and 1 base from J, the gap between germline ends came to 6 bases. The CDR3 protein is CATSDFGINYGYTF. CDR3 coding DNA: TGTGCCACCAGTGATTTTGGGATTAACTATGGCTACACCTTC.

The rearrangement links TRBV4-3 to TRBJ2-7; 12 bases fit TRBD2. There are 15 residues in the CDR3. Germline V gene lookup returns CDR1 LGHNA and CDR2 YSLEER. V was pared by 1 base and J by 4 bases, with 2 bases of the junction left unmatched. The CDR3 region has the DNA TGCGCCAGCAGCCAAGTGACTAGCGGGAGTTACGAGCAGTACTTC. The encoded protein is CASSQVTSGSYEQYF.

The CDR3 DNA sequence: TGTGCCAGTAGTATGTCCGGGGACCCCTACGAGCAGTACTTC. Protein: CASSMSGDPYEQYF. The gene calls are TRBV19 and TRBJ2-7; D tentatively reads TRBD1 or TRBD2 (5 bases each). V was shortened by 3 bases and J by 2 bases, with 11 bases between the two germline ends. The CDR3 consists of 14 residues. Germline CDR1 and CDR2: LNHDA and SQIVND (reference sequence).

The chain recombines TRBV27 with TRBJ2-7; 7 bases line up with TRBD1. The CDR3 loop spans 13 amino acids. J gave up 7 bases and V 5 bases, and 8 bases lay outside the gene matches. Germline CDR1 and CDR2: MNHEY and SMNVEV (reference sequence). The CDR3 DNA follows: TGTGCCAGCAGTCTACCGGGACAGTGGGAGCAGTACTTC. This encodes CASSLPGQWEQYF.

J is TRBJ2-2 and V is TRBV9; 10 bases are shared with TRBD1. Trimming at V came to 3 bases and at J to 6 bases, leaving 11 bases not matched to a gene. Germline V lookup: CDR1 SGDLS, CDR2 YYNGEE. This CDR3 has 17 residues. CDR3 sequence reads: CASSARMDRGRAGELFF. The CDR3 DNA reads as TGTGCCAGCAGCGCCCGAATGGACAGGGGGAGAGCCGGGGAGCTGTTTTTT.

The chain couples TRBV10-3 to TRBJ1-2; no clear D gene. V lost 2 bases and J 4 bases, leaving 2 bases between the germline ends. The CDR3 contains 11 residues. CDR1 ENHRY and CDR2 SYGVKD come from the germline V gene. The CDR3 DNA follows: TGTGCCATCAGTGAGATCTATGGCTACACCTTC. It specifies CAISEIYGYTF.

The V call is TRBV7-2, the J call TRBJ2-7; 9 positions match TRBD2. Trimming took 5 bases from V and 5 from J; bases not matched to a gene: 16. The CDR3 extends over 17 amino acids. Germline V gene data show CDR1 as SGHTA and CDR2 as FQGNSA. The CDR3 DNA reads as TGTGCCAGCAGCCAGTTCGGCTGGCGGGAGGGCCTCAACGAGCAGTACTTC. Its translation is CASSQFGWREGLNEQYF.

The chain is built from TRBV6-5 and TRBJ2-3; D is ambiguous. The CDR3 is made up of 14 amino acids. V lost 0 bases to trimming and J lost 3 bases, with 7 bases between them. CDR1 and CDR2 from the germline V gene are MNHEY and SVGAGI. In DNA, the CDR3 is TGTGCCAGCAGTTACTCGAAAAATACAGATACGCAGTATTTT. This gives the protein CASSYSKNTDTQYF.

In DNA form, the CDR3 reads TGTGCCAGCAGTTTTTCAGGGGGCCATCAGCCCCAGCATTTT. It encodes CASSFSGGHQPQHF. The J gene is TRBJ1-5, the V gene TRBV27; 8 nucleotides agree with TRBD1. The length of the CDR3 is 14 residues. In germline, CDR1 is MNHEY, CDR2 SMNVEV (reference sequence). The V gene end was trimmed by 3 bases and the J gene end by 5 bases; junction bases not matched to a gene: 3.

CDR3 DNA sequence: TGCGCCAGCAGTGAAGGGGACAGGGTCTCACCCCTCCACTTT. Encoded protein: CASSEGDRVSPLHF. This sequence joins TRBV10-2 and TRBJ1-6; 9 positions match TRBD1. CDR1 WSHSY and CDR2 SAAADI come from the germline V gene. The CDR3 has 14 amino acids. The junction had 4 bases not matched to a gene; V was cut back by 3 bases and J by 10 bases.

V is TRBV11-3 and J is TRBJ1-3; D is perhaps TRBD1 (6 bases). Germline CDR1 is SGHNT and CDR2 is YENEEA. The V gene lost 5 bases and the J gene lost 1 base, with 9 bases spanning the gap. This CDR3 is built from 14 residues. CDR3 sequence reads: CASSPRGSGNTIYF. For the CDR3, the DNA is TGTGCCAGCAGCCCGAGGGGGTCTGGAAACACCATATATTTT.

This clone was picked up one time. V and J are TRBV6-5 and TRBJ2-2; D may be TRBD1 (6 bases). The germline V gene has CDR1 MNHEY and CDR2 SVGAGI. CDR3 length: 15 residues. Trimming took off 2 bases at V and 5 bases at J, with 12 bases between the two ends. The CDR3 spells CASSYGAGETGELFF. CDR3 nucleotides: TGTGCCAGCAGTTACGGGGCAGGGGAAACCGGGGAGCTGTTTTTT.

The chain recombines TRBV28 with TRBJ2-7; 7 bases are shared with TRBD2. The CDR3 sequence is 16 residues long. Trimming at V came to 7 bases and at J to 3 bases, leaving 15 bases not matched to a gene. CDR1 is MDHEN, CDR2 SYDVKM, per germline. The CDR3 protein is CASTPTGGKNNYEQYF. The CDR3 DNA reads TGTGCCAGCACCCCAACCGGGGGGAAAAACAACTACGAGCAGTACTTC.

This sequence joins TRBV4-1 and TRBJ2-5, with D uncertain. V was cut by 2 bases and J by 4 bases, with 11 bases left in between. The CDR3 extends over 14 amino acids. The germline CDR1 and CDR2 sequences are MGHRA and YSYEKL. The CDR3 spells CASSQPSTGETQYF. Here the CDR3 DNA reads TGCGCCAGCAGCCAACCATCCACCGGAGAGACCCAGTACTTC.

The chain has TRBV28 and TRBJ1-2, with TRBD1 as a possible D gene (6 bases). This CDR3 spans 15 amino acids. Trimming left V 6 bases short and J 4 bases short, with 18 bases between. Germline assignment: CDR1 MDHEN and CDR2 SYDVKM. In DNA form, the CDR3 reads TGTGCCAGCAGCCCAGGCCGAGACAGGTTCTATGGCTACACCTTC. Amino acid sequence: CASSPGRDRFYGYTF.

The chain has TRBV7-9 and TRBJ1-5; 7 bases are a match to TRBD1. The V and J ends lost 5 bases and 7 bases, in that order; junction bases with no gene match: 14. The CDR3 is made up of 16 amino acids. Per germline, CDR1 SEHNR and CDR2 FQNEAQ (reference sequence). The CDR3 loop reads CASSPGQTLRGQPQHF. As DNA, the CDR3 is TGTGCCAGCAGCCCGGGACAGACCCTTCGGGGGCAGCCCCAGCATTTT.

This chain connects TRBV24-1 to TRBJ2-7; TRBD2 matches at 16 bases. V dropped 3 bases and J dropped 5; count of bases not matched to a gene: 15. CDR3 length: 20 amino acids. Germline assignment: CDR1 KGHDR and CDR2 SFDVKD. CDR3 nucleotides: TGTGCCACCAGTGATAAACGGGGATACGGGACTAGCGGGAGGGCAAACGAGCAGTACTTC. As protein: CATSDKRGYGTSGRANEQYF.

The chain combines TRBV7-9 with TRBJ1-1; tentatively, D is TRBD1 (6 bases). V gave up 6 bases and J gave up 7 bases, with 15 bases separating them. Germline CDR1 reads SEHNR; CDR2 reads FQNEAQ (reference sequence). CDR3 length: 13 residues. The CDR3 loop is CASSPSRGLEAFF. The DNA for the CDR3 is TGTGCCAGCAGTCCGAGCAGGGGCCTTGAAGCTTTCTTT. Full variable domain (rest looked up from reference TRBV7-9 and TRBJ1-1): DTGVSQNPRHKITKRGQNVTFRCDPISEHNRLYWYRQTLGQGPEFLTYFQNEAQLEKSRLLSDRFSAERPKGSFSTLEIQRTEQGDSAMYLCASSPSRGLEAFFGQGTRLTVV.

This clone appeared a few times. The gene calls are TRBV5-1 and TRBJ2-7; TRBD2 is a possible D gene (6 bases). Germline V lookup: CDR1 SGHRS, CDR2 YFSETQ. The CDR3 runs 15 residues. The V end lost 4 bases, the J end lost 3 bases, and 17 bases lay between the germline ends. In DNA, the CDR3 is TGCGCCAGCAGCCCAGAACGGGAGCTCCTCTACGAGCAGTACTTC. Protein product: CASSPERELLYEQYF.

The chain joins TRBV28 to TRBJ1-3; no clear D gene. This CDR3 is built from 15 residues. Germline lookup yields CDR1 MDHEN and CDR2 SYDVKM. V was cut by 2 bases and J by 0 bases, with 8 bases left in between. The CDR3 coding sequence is TGTGCCAGCAGTTTAGAACAGTTCTCTGGAAACACCATATATTTT. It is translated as CASSLEQFSGNTIYF.

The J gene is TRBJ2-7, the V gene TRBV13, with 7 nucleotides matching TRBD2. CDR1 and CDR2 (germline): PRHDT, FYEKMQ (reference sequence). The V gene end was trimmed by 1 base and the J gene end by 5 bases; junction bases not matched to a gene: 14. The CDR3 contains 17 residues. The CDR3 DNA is TGTGCCAGCAGCTTAGCTCGCGTCGGGAGGCTCCACCACGAGCAGTACTTC. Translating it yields CASSLARVGRLHHEQYF. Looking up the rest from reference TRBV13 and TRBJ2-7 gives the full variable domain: AAGVIQSPRHLIKEKRETATLKCYPIPRHDTVYWYQQGPGQDPQFLISFYEKMQSDKGSIPDRFSAQQFSDYHSELNMSSLELGDSALYFCASSLARVGRLHHEQYFGPGTRLTVT.

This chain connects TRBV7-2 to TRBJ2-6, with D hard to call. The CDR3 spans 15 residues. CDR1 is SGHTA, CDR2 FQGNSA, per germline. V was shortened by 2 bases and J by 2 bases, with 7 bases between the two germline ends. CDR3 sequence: CASSLNQAGANVLTF. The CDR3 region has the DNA TGTGCCAGCAGCTTAAACCAGGCTGGGGCCAACGTCCTGACTTTC. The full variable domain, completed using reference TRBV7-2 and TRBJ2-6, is GAGVSQSPSNKVTEKGKDVELRCDPISGHTALYWYRQSLGQGLEFLIYFQGNSAPDKSGLPSDRFSAERTGGSVSTLTIQRTQQEDSAVYLCASSLNQAGANVLTFGAGSRLTVL.

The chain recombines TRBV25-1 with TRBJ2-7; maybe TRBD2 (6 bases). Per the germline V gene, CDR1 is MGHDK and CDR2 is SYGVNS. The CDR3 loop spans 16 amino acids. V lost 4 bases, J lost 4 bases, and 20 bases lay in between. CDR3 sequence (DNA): TGTGCCAGCAGTGGGGGGGTTTTTAGGGATTGGTACGAGCAGTACTTC. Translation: CASSGGVFRDWYEQYF.

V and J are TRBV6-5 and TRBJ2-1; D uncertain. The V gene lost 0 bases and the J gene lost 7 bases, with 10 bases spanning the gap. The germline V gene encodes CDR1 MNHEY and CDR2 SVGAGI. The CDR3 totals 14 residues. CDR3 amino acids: CASSYSPGGNEQFF. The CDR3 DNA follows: TGTGCCAGCAGTTACTCCCCGGGTGGGAATGAGCAGTTCTTC.